A single sample is the source of the 3 T cell receptor beta chains below, sequenced in a study of T cell responses to AZD1222 COVID-19 vaccine. TCRdb keeps only in-frame clones here, not all; method: immunoSEQ multiplex PCR. The sample includes some 100,000 clones, around 89% of them seen just once. The sequenced sample was peripheral blood, obtained 28 days after the second AZD1222 dose. The source is an adult who received the AZD1222 COVID-19 vaccine.

V is TRBV28 and J is TRBJ2-3; 7 bases map to TRBD2. The V and J ends lost 3 bases and 3 bases, in that order; junction bases with no gene match: 9. CDR1 is MDHEN, CDR2 SYDVKM, per germline. There are 16 residues in the CDR3. CDR3 amino acids: CASSFPRRERTDTQYF. CDR3 in DNA: TGTGCCAGCAGTTTTCCCCGGCGGGAGCGAACAGATACGCAGTATTTT.

This clone was recorded only once. This rearrangement joins TRBV11-3 to TRBJ2-3; possibly TRBD1 or TRBD2 for D (6 bases each). The CDR3 loop spans 17 amino acids. V lost 4 bases to trimming and J lost 2 bases, with 19 bases between them. Germline CDR1 is SGHNT and CDR2 is YENEEA. The CDR3 sequence is CASSSSGWGAHTDTQYF. CDR3 coding DNA: TGTGCCAGCAGCTCCTCCGGTTGGGGGGCCCACACAGATACGCAGTATTTT.

V gene TRBV28 combines with J gene TRBJ1-2, with D possibly matching TRBD1 (5 bases). There are 15 residues in the CDR3. CDR1 and CDR2 (germline): MDHEN, SYDVKM. Deletions cut 2 bases from V and 7 bases from J, with 17 bases between. The CDR3 sequence: CASSLAISAGGGYTF. DNA for the CDR3: TGTGCCAGCAGTTTAGCAATCAGTGCGGGGGGTGGCTACACCTTC.